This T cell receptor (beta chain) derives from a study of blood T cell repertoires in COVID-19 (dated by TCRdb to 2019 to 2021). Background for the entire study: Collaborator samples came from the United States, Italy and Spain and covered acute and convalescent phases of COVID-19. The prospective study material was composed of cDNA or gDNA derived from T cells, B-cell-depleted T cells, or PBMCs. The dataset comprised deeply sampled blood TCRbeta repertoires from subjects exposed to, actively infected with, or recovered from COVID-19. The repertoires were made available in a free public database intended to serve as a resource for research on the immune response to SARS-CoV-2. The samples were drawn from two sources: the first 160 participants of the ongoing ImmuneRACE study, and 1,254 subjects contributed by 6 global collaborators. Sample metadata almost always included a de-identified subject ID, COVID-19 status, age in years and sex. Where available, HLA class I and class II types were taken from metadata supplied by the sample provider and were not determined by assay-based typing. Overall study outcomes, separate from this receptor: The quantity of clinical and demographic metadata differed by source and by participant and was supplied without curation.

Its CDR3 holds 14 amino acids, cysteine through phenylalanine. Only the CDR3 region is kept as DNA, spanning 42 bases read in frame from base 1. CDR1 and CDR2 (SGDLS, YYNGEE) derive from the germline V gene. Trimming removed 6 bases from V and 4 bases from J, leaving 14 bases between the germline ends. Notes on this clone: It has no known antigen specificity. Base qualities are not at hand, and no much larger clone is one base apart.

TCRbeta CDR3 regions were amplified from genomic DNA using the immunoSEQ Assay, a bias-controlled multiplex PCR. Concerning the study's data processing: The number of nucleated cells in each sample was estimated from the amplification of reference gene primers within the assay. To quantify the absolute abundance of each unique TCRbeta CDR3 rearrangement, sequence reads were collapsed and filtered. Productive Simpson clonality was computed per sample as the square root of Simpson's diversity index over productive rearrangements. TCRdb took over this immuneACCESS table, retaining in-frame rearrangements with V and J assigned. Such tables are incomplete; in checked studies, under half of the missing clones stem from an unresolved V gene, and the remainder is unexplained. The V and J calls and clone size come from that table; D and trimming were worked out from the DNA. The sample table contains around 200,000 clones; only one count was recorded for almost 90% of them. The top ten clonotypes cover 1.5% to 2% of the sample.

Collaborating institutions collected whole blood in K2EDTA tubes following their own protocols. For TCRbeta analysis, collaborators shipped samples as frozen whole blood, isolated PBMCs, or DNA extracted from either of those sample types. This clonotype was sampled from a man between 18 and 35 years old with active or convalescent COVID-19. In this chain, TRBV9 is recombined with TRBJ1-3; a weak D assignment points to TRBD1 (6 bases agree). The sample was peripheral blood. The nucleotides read TGTGCCAGCACTAGACAGGCTCAAGGAAACACCATATATTTT. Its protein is CASTRQAQGNTIYF.